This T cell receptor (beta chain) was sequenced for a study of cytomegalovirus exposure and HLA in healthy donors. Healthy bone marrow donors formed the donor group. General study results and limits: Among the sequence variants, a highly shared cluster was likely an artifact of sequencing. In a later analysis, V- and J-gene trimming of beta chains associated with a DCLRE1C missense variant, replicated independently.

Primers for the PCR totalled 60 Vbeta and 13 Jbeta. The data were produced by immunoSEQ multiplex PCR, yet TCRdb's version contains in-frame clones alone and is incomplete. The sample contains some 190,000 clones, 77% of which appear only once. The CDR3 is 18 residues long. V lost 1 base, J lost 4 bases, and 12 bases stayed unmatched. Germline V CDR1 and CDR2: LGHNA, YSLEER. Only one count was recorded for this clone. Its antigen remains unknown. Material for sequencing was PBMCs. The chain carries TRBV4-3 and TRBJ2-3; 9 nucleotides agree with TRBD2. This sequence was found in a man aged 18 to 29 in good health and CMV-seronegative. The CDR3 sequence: CASSQARISGGNPDTQYF. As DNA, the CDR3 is TGCGCCAGCAGCCAAGCCCGAATTAGCGGGGGCAATCCAGATACGCAGTATTTT.